These T cell receptor beta chains were read from a single sample in a study of blood T cell repertoires in COVID-19. Repertoires were generated with immunoSEQ multiplex PCR, while TCRdb's copy carries only in-frame clones and drops some. Of over 100,000 clones listed, roughly 79% were seen once; the top ten hold about 10%. The sequenced sample was peripheral blood. The origin of the receptors is a human donor in a cohort sampled during active COVID-19. CDR3s include the opening cysteine and the closing phenylalanine or tryptophan. D genes are given only for firm matches.

D | length | J | V | CDR3 | DNA
TRBD1 | 15 | TRBJ1-2 | TRBV7-3 | CASSGTGGHVYGYTF | TGTGCCAGCAGCGGAACAGGGGGTCACGTCTATGGCTACACCTTC
- | 13 | TRBJ2-2 | TRBV12-3/TRBV12-4 | CASSFGLTGELFF | TGTGCCAGCAGTTTTGGGCTCACCGGGGAGCTGTTTTTT
TRBD1 | 14 | TRBJ1-1 | TRBV2 | CASSEARQGGSQNF | TGTGCCAGCAGTGAAGCGCGACAGGGGGGCTCTCAGAATTTT
TRBD1 | 14 | TRBJ2-7 | TRBV6-6 | CATRSGGSSYEQYF | TGTGCCACCAGATCAGGGGGCTCCTCCTACGAGCAGTACTTC
- | 16 | TRBJ1-3 | TRBV2 | CASSEERTASGNTIYF | TGTGCCAGCAGTGAAGAGAGGACAGCTTCTGGAAACACCATATATTTT
- | 15 | TRBJ2-5 | TRBV6-5 | CASSYSNTGQETQYF | TGTGCCAGCAGTTACTCGAATACGGGACAAGAGACCCAGTACTTC
- | 16 | TRBJ2-7 | TRBV2 | CASSEGTPSNIYEQYF | TGTGCCAGCAGTGAAGGGACACCCTCTAACATATACGAGCAGTACTTC
- | 12 | TRBJ2-1 | TRBV29-1 | CSVVTGYNEQFF | TGCAGCGTTGTTACAGGGTACAATGAGCAGTTCTTC
TRBD1 | 15 | TRBJ2-5 | TRBV15 | CATSGLQGSRETQYF | TGTGCCACCAGCGGGTTACAGGGGTCGAGGGAGACCCAGTACTTC
- | 17 | TRBJ2-2 | TRBV7-6 | CASSLALGAVSTGELFF | TGTGCCAGCAGCTTAGCTCTGGGGGCAGTAAGCACCGGGGAGCTGTTTTTT